This passage covers 7 T cell receptor beta chains from one sample sequenced in a study of shared clonotypes between healthy human individuals. The method was immunoSEQ multiplex PCR; TCRdb's version includes in-frame clones alone and lacks a portion of them. The profile covers 2 million to 2.5 million clones, with 90% to 95% appearing a single time and 1.7% taken by the ten largest. As defined, naive CD8 cells were CD45RO-negative and positively selected for CCR7, with terminally differentiated effector memory CD45RA+ cells excluded. Sequences were obtained from naive CD8+ T cells from PBMCs. The receptors were sampled from a man aged 18 to 30 in good health. Some clones in this sample may be carry-over from other donors' samples.

J is TRBJ1-1 and V is TRBV9; a weak D match, TRBD1 (5 bases). This CDR3 contains 15 residues. Trimming left V 4 bases short and J 0 bases short, with 13 bases between. CDR1 is SGDLS and CDR2 is YYNGEE in the germline V gene. Here the CDR3 reads CASSSEGFMNTEAFF. CDR3 coding DNA: TGTGCCAGCAGCTCCGAGGGGTTCATGAACACTGAAGCTTTCTTT.

This rearrangement joins TRBV30 to TRBJ2-2; D is tentatively TRBD1 or TRBD2 (6 bases each). Deletions cut 5 bases from V and 4 bases from J, with 14 bases between. The CDR3 runs to 14 residues. The germline V gene has CDR1 GTSNPN and CDR2 SVGIG (reference sequence). The CDR3 DNA sequence: TGTGCCTGGGCGTCGGGGGCCTTCACCGGGGAGCTGTTTTTT. Its translation is CAWASGAFTGELFF.

In this sample, this clone turned up a few times. The J gene is TRBJ1-1, the V gene TRBV6-1; the D gene is possibly TRBD1 (6 bases). V was cut by 2 bases and J by 1 base, with 11 bases left in between. The CDR3 consists of 15 residues. Germline V gene lookup returns CDR1 MNHNS and CDR2 SASEGT. CDR3 bases: TGTGCCAGCAGTGAATTGGGACATTGGAACACTGAAGCTTTCTTT. Amino acids: CASSELGHWNTEAFF.

CDR3: CASSPTGALYGYTF. The CDR3 DNA is TGTGCCAGCAGCCCCACCGGGGCCCTCTATGGCTACACCTTC. The chain recombines TRBV27 with TRBJ1-2; D perhaps matches TRBD1 (5 bases). V was cut by 6 bases and J by 4 bases, with 15 bases left in between. The CDR3 is made up of 14 amino acids. Per germline, CDR1 MNHEY and CDR2 SMNVEV (reference sequence).

The chain carries TRBV2 and TRBJ2-1; no clear D. Germline lookup yields CDR1 SNHLY and CDR2 FYNNEI. The V end was cut by 2 bases, the J end by 1 base, with 6 bases between. The CDR3 has 14 amino acids. CDR3 sequence reads: CASSEMQSYNEQFF. CDR3 nucleotides: TGTGCCAGCAGTGAAATGCAGTCCTACAATGAGCAGTTCTTC. Full variable domain (outside the CDR3, taken from reference TRBV2 and TRBJ2-1): EPEVTQTPSHQVTQMGQEVILRCVPISNHLYFYWYRQILGQKVEFLVSFYNNEISEKSEIFDDQFSVERPDGSNFTLKIRSTKLEDSAMYFCASSEMQSYNEQFFGPGTRLTVL.

The rearrangement joins TRBV4-1 to TRBJ1-4; TRBD1 is a possible D gene (6 bases). Germline-derived CDR1 and CDR2 are MGHRA and YSYEKL. Trimming took 0 bases from V and 8 from J, leaving 16 bases between them. The CDR3 consists of 16 residues. The CDR3 DNA follows: TGCGCCAGCAGCCAAGAATGGTACAGGGTAGGGGAAAAACTGTTTTTT. Protein product: CASSQEWYRVGEKLFF.

This clone was seen only once. This sequence joins TRBV15 and TRBJ2-7, with D possibly TRBD1 on 5 matching bases. V lost 9 bases and J lost 0, with 9 bases in between. CDR3 length: 12 residues. Germline-derived CDR1 and CDR2 are LNHNV and YYDKDF (reference sequence). CDR3 bases: TGTGCCACATCAGGGAACTCCTACGAGCAGTACTTC. This sequence encodes CATSGNSYEQYF.